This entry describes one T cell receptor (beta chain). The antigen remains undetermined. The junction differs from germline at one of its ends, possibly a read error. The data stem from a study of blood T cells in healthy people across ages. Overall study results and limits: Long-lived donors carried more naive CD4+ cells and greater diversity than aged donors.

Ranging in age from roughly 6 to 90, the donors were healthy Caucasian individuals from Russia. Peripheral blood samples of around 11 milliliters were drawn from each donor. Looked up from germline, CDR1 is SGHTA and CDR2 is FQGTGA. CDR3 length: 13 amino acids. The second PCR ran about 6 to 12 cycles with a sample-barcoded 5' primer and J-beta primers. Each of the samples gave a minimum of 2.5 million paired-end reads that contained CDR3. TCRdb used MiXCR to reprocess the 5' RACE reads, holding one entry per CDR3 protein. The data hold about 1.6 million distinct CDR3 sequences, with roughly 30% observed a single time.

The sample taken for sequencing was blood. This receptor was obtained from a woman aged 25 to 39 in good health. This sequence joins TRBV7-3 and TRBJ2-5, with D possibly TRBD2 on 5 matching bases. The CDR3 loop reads CASSLSPEETQYF. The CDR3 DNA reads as TGTGCCAGCAGCTTATCACCGGAGGAGACCCAGTACTTT.